Listed below are T cell receptor beta chains from one sample, sequenced in a study of PD-L1 blockade in urothelial cancer. Assay: immunoSEQ multiplex PCR; the TCRdb copy retains only in-frame clones and omits some. The table lists 70,000 or so clones, around 84% of them singletons. The source was PBMCs, collected around atezolizumab (anti-PD-L1) treatment. The receptors originated from a man between 65 and 79 years old with urothelial cancer. Each CDR3 is given with its conserved first and last residue. Fields, in order: J gene, V gene, clone size, D gene, CDR3 length, CDR3 DNA, CDR3 protein. The D gene is left open where the match is weak. Expanded clones are given a class, and other clones once, few, many or no size at all.

j_call: TRBJ1-2; v_call: TRBV5-6; clone_size: -; d_call: -; cdr3_length: 15; cdr3_nt: TGTGCCAGCAGGGCGAGGGACAACCTCAACTATGGCTACACCTTC; cdr3_aa: CASRARDNLNYGYTF
j_call: TRBJ2-5; v_call: TRBV4-2; clone_size: -; d_call: TRBD1; cdr3_length: 14; cdr3_nt: TGTGCCAGCAGCCCAGGACAGGGGAAAGAGACCCAGTACTTC; cdr3_aa: CASSPGQGKETQYF
j_call: TRBJ2-7; v_call: TRBV29-1; clone_size: -; d_call: TRBD1; cdr3_length: 13; cdr3_nt: TGCAGCACCCGGACAGGGACCCCCTACGAGCAGTACTTC; cdr3_aa: CSTRTGTPYEQYF
j_call: TRBJ2-7; v_call: TRBV28; clone_size: -; d_call: TRBD1; cdr3_length: 15; cdr3_nt: TGTGCCAGCAGTTTACCTAGGACAGGTAGCGACGAGCAGTACTTC; cdr3_aa: CASSLPRTGSDEQYF
j_call: TRBJ1-1; v_call: TRBV28; clone_size: -; d_call: -; cdr3_length: 14; cdr3_nt: TGTGCCAGCAGTTTATGGGTCGGAGGGACTGAAGCTTTCTTT; cdr3_aa: CASSLWVGGTEAFF
j_call: TRBJ2-1; v_call: TRBV5-6; clone_size: -; d_call: -; cdr3_length: 14; cdr3_nt: TGTGCCAGCACCAGGACAGTCGCCTACAATGAGCAGTTCTTC; cdr3_aa: CASTRTVAYNEQFF
j_call: TRBJ2-3; v_call: TRBV10-3; clone_size: -; d_call: TRBD2; cdr3_length: 15; cdr3_nt: TGTGCCATCAGTGAGTCAACTAGCGGCACAGATACGCAGTATTTT; cdr3_aa: CAISESTSGTDTQYF
j_call: TRBJ1-1; v_call: TRBV7-8; clone_size: -; d_call: -; cdr3_length: 13; cdr3_nt: TGTGCCAGCAGCTTAGGGGCTCGCACTGAAGCTTTCTTT; cdr3_aa: CASSLGARTEAFF
j_call: TRBJ1-4; v_call: TRBV16; clone_size: -; d_call: -; cdr3_length: 13; cdr3_nt: TGTGCCAGTGGGGAGGGGGGAAATGAAAAACTGTTTTTT; cdr3_aa: CASGEGGNEKLFF
j_call: TRBJ2-7; v_call: TRBV10-2; clone_size: -; d_call: -; cdr3_length: 12; cdr3_nt: TGCGCCAGCAGTGAGGGCTCGTACGAGCAGTACTTC; cdr3_aa: CASSEGSYEQYF
j_call: TRBJ1-2; v_call: TRBV7-9; clone_size: -; d_call: TRBD1; cdr3_length: 15; cdr3_nt: TGTGCCAGCAGCTTAGGGTTCGAGGGGGCGGATGGCTACACCTTC; cdr3_aa: CASSLGFEGADGYTF
j_call: TRBJ2-7; v_call: TRBV4-1; clone_size: -; d_call: TRBD2; cdr3_length: 18; cdr3_nt: TGCGCCAGCAGCCCGGATTCGGTACTAGCGGGCCCAGAGGGTGAGCAGTACTTC; cdr3_aa: CASSPDSVLAGPEGEQYF
j_call: TRBJ2-7; v_call: TRBV21-1; clone_size: -; d_call: -; cdr3_length: 15; cdr3_nt: TGTGCCAGCACCTCTGTGGAGGATCCTTCCTACGAGCAGTACTTC; cdr3_aa: CASTSVEDPSYEQYF
j_call: TRBJ1-3; v_call: TRBV6-6; clone_size: once; d_call: -; cdr3_length: 14; cdr3_nt: TGTGCCAGCAGTTCTACCTTAACTGCTTCGCCGATATATTTT; cdr3_aa: CASSSTLTASPIYF
j_call: TRBJ2-7; v_call: TRBV5-1; clone_size: -; d_call: -; cdr3_length: 15; cdr3_nt: TGCGCCAGCAGCTTCTACAGTCAAACTGGGCACGAGCAGTACTTC; cdr3_aa: CASSFYSQTGHEQYF
j_call: TRBJ2-2; v_call: TRBV19; clone_size: -; d_call: TRBD2; cdr3_length: 15; cdr3_nt: TGTGCCAGTAGTAGGGCTAGCGGGAGGCCCGGGGAGCTGTTTTTT; cdr3_aa: CASSRASGRPGELFF
j_call: TRBJ1-2; v_call: TRBV7-2; clone_size: -; d_call: -; cdr3_length: 14; cdr3_nt: TGTGCCAGCAGCTTAGTAGGGGGAGACTATGGCTACACCTTC; cdr3_aa: CASSLVGGDYGYTF
j_call: TRBJ1-2; v_call: TRBV19; clone_size: once; d_call: TRBD1; cdr3_length: 15; cdr3_nt: TGTGCCAGTAGTATAGTAGGACAGGGAGCCTATGGCTACACCTTC; cdr3_aa: CASSIVGQGAYGYTF
j_call: TRBJ2-5; v_call: TRBV5-6; clone_size: -; d_call: TRBD2; cdr3_length: 15; cdr3_nt: TGTGCCAGCAGCTTGGAGGGGACTAGAGGAGAGACCCAGTACTTC; cdr3_aa: CASSLEGTRGETQYF
j_call: TRBJ1-4; v_call: TRBV6-5; clone_size: -; d_call: -; cdr3_length: 15; cdr3_nt: TGTGCCAGCAGTCCTTCAGGGGCGGATAATGAAAAACTGTTTTTT; cdr3_aa: CASSPSGADNEKLFF
j_call: TRBJ2-4; v_call: TRBV5-6; clone_size: -; d_call: TRBD1; cdr3_length: 14; cdr3_nt: TGTGCCAGCAGCTCACAGGGGGCGCAAAACATTCAGTACTTC; cdr3_aa: CASSSQGAQNIQYF
j_call: TRBJ2-1; v_call: TRBV6-1; clone_size: -; d_call: -; cdr3_length: 13; cdr3_nt: TGTGCCAGTACAGGCCCTCTGGGCAATGAGCAGTTCTTC; cdr3_aa: CASTGPLGNEQFF
j_call: TRBJ2-7; v_call: TRBV6-1; clone_size: -; d_call: -; cdr3_length: 15; cdr3_nt: TGTGCCACCGGCCAACCGACTAGGGCCCCGGGGGAGCAGTACTTC; cdr3_aa: CATGQPTRAPGEQYF